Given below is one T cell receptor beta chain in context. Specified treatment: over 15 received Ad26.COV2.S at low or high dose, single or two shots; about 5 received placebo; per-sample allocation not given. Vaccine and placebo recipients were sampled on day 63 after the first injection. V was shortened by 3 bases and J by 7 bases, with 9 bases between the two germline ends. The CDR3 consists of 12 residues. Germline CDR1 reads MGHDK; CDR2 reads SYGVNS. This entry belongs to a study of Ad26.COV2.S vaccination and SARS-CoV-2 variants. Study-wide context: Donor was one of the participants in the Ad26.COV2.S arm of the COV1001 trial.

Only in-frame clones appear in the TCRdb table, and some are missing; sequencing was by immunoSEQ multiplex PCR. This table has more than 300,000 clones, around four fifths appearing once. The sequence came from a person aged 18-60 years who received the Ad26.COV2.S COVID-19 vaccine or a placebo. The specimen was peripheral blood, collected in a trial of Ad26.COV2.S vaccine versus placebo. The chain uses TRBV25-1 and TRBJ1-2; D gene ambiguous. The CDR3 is CASSELAAGYTF. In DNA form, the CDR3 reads TGTGCCAGCAGTGAGTTAGCTGCTGGCTACACCTTC.